This TCR beta chain derives from a study of CD8 T cells in ankylosing spondylitis. Of note for this clonotype: Antigen specificity is unknown.

General study findings and limits: The study looked at matched synovial fluid samples from ankylosing spondylitis patients. Disease-linked clones were reported to be significantly enriched there. Blood from ankylosing spondylitis patients appeared to carry a characteristic roughly 8-variant TCR beta motif.

Molecular-barcoded quantitative 5'-RACE produced these TCR beta libraries. TCRdb independently ran MiXCR on the 5' RACE reads; one entry per CDR3 protein. The sample lists hundreds of thousands of distinct CDR3 sequences, roughly 32% occurring once. The ends were cut back, 3 bases at V and 5 bases at J, with 17 bases in the middle. The CDR3 covers 15 residues. Germline values: CDR1 MDHEN, CDR2 SYDVKM. Sample: blood, either unsorted or a sorted T cell fraction (not recorded which). The rearrangement joins TRBV28 to TRBJ2-7; a weak D match, TRBD1 (6 bases). The sequence was obtained from a male donor with ankylosing spondylitis or in good health (not recorded which). CDR3 amino acids: CASSFLQGSRHEQYF. In nucleotides, the CDR3 is TGTGCCAGCAGTTTTCTCCAGGGGAGTCGACACGAGCAGTACTTC.